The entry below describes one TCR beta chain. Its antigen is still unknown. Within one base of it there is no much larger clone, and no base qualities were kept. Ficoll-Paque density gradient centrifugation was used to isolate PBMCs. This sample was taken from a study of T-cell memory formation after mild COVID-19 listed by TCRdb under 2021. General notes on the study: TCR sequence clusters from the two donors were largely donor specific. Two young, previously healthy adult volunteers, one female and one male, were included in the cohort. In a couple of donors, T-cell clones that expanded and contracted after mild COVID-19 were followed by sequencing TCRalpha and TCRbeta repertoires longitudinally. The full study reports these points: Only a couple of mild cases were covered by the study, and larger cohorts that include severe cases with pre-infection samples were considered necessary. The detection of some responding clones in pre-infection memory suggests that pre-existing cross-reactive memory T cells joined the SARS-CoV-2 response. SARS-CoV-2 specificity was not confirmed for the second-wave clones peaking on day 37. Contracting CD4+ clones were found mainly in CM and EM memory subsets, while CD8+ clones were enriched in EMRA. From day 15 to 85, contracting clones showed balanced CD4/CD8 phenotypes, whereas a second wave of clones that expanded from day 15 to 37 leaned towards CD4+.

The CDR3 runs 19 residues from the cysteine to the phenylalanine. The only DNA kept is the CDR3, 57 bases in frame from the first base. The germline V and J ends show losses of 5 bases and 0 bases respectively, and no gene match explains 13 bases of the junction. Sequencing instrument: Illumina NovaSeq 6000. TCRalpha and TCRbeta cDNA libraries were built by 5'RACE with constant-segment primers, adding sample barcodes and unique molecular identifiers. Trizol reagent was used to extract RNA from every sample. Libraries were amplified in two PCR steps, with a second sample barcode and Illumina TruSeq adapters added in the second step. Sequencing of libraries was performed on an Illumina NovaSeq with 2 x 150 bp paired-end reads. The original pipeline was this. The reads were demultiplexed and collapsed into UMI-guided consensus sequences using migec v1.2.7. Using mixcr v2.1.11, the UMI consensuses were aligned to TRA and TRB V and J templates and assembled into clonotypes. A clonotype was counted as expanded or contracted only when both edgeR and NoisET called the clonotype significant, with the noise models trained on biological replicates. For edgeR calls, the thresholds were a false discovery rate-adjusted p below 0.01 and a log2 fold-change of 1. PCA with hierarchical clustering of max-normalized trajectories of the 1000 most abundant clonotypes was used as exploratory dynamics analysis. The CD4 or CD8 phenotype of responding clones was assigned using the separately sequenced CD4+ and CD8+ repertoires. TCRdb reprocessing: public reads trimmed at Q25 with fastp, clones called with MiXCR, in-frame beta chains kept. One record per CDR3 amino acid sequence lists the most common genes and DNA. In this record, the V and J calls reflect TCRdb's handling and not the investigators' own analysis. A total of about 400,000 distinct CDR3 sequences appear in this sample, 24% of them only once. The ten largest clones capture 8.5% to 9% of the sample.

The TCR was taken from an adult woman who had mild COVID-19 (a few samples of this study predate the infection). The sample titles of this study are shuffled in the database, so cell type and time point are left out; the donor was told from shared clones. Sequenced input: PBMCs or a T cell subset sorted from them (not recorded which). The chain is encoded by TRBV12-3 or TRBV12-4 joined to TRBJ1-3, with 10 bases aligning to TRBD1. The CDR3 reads CASSPGTGAIHSSGNTIYF. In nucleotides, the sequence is TGTGCCAGCAGTCCCGGGACAGGGGCCATTCATAGCTCTGGAAACACCATATATTTT.